These T cell receptor beta chains were read from a single sample in a study of T cells in Graves' hyperthyroidism and ophthalmopathy. MiXCR was run by TCRdb on the multiplex PCR reads, yielding one entry per CDR3 protein. The sample has roughly 200,000 distinct CDR3 sequences, about a sixth seen once. Sequencing used blood. The receptors here all came from a middle-aged man with Graves' hyperthyroidism. Each CDR3 is given with its conserved first and last residue. Fields, in order: J gene, V gene, CDR3 protein.

j_call: TRBJ2-5
v_call: TRBV28
cdr3_aa: CASSLLGRSGGPETQYF

j_call: TRBJ1-1
v_call: TRBV2
cdr3_aa: CGTNQGQGARTEAFF

j_call: TRBJ1-5
v_call: TRBV4-3
cdr3_aa: CASSQVLSGYNQPQHF

j_call: TRBJ1-2
v_call: TRBV5-1
cdr3_aa: CASSRGPDGYTF

j_call: TRBJ2-7
v_call: TRBV19
cdr3_aa: CASSFRGSYEQYF

j_call: TRBJ1-2
v_call: TRBV10-3
cdr3_aa: CAISEGRTEGGYTF

j_call: TRBJ1-1
v_call: TRBV11-1
cdr3_aa: CASSFDPRQDLTEAFF

j_call: TRBJ1-1
v_call: TRBV10-3
cdr3_aa: CAISESTGNTEAFF

j_call: TRBJ2-2
v_call: TRBV6-1
cdr3_aa: CASRTGQYTGELFF

j_call: TRBJ1-1
v_call: TRBV12-3/TRBV12-4
cdr3_aa: CASSSGTDRVATEAFF

j_call: TRBJ1-2
v_call: TRBV9
cdr3_aa: CASSGEPRGYTF

j_call: TRBJ1-5
v_call: TRBV28
cdr3_aa: CASTPGGAGVNQPQHF

j_call: TRBJ2-5
v_call: TRBV20-1
cdr3_aa: CSARTPGSGDWQETQYF

j_call: TRBJ1-5
v_call: TRBV27
cdr3_aa: CASSGGRNQPQHF

j_call: TRBJ1-3
v_call: TRBV3-1
cdr3_aa: CASSQVFAVGNTIYF

j_call: TRBJ2-3
v_call: TRBV24-1
cdr3_aa: CATSGGSGGGTDTQYF

j_call: TRBJ1-2
v_call: TRBV20-1
cdr3_aa: CSAIHREQAIYGYTF

j_call: TRBJ2-1
v_call: TRBV7-9
cdr3_aa: CASSLVSRGNEQFF

j_call: TRBJ1-3
v_call: TRBV3-1
cdr3_aa: CASTPGRAGNTIYF

j_call: TRBJ2-1
v_call: TRBV9
cdr3_aa: CASSGRDTDVGEQFF

j_call: TRBJ2-1
v_call: TRBV5-6
cdr3_aa: CASSGSTGSLYNEQFF

j_call: TRBJ2-1
v_call: TRBV4-3
cdr3_aa: CASSQVTHNEQFF

j_call: TRBJ1-5
v_call: TRBV18
cdr3_aa: CASRDVNSNQPQHF

j_call: TRBJ2-7
v_call: TRBV6-1
cdr3_aa: CASSLDSSHEQYF

j_call: TRBJ1-6
v_call: TRBV2
cdr3_aa: CASTLSHRANSPLHF

j_call: TRBJ1-6
v_call: TRBV20-1
cdr3_aa: CSARVLTGVGDSPLHF

j_call: TRBJ2-7
v_call: TRBV18
cdr3_aa: CASSFRDRKYEQYF

j_call: TRBJ1-1
v_call: TRBV6-2/TRBV6-3
cdr3_aa: CASRFGTGTTEAFF

j_call: TRBJ2-1
v_call: TRBV29-1
cdr3_aa: CSVGTLSYNEQFF

j_call: TRBJ2-7
v_call: TRBV27
cdr3_aa: CASSSQGTYEQYF

j_call: TRBJ1-6
v_call: TRBV2
cdr3_aa: CANSLPSNSPLHF

j_call: TRBJ1-5
v_call: TRBV10-3
cdr3_aa: CAISDLGGNQPQHF

j_call: TRBJ2-7
v_call: TRBV9
cdr3_aa: CASSVTLGGYEQYF

j_call: TRBJ2-3
v_call: TRBV5-1
cdr3_aa: CASSLYSTDTQYF

j_call: TRBJ2-7
v_call: TRBV4-3
cdr3_aa: CASSQEVSSYEQYF

j_call: TRBJ1-2
v_call: TRBV20-1
cdr3_aa: CSAIGGDGYTF

j_call: TRBJ2-7
v_call: TRBV20-1
cdr3_aa: CSAREAPREQYF

j_call: TRBJ1-5
v_call: TRBV4-3
cdr3_aa: CASSQDVRQPQHF

j_call: TRBJ2-7
v_call: TRBV20-1
cdr3_aa: CSARDLGGRGYEQYF

j_call: TRBJ2-5
v_call: TRBV4-2
cdr3_aa: CASSQEFRQETQYF

j_call: TRBJ1-1
v_call: TRBV7-2
cdr3_aa: CASSSREADTEAFF

j_call: TRBJ2-1
v_call: TRBV5-1
cdr3_aa: CASSLLPGTGMYNEQFF